The following is a TCR beta chain sequence with its context. Its target is not known. The data were taken from a study of T cell responses to AZD1222 COVID-19 vaccine. Findings and limits, study-wide: Reports say nearly half of spike-specific TCRs go after unmutated variant regions. Females outnumbered males among donors, who were mostly white British; clonal diversity was possibly underestimated. Elevations in Spike-specific TCR breadth and depth followed administration of two AZD1222 doses.

Germline lookup yields CDR1 MRHNA and CDR2 SNTAGT. There are 15 residues in the CDR3. V dropped 6 bases and J dropped 5 bases, with 17 bases sitting between them. The method was immunoSEQ multiplex PCR; TCRdb's version includes in-frame clones alone and lacks a portion of them. This sample has about 92,000 clones, with 88% found just once. V usage is TRBV6-4 and J usage is TRBJ2-1; a weak D match, TRBD1 (8 bases). The material was peripheral blood, obtained on day 0 of MenACWY control vaccination. This receptor was taken from an adult in good health. The DNA for the CDR3 is TGTGCCAGCAGCATCGGGGGGACAGGCGACAATGAGCAGTTCTTC. It translates to CASSIGGTGDNEQFF.